Following are 23 T cell receptor beta chains from one sample sequenced in a study of regulatory T cells in long-lasting Graves disease. Arm-PCR of CDR3 regions and iRepertoire HTBI primers were used to build TCR beta libraries. TCRdb passed the multiplex PCR reads through MiXCR, listing each CDR3 protein once. The data contain a few hundred thousand distinct CDR3 sequences, 23% of them seen just once; the ten biggest clones take up around 26%. Noted time point: persistent/refractory GD, antithyroid drugs over 5 years with positive TRAb. With RNA extracted from PBMCs as input, the TCR library was made. The sequencing here drew on peripheral blood mononuclear cells (PBMCs), taken when the disease was refractory, from a patient treated with antithyroid drugs. The receptors were sampled from a female donor with Graves disease.

This clonotype has a count of ten or more. V and J are TRBV20-1 and TRBJ2-5, with 7 bases fitting TRBD2. CDR1 and CDR2 from the germline V gene are DFQATT and SNEGSKA (reference sequence). This CDR3 is built from 12 residues. V was clipped by 8 bases and J by 1 base; unmatched bases: 4. Written as DNA, the CDR3 is TGCAGTCTAGCGGAGATCCAAGAGACCCAGTACTTC. Encoded protein: CSLAEIQETQYF.

This clonotype was seen repeatedly, ten times or more. J is TRBJ1-2 and V is TRBV2, with no clear D. CDR1 is SNHLY, CDR2 FYNNEI, per germline. The ends were cut back, 0 bases at V and 0 bases at J, with 5 bases in the middle. The CDR3 is 14 residues long. This CDR3 reads CASSEARTNYGYTF. The CDR3 DNA is TGTGCCAGCAGTGAAGCGCGGACTAACTATGGCTACACCTTC. Together with reference TRBV2 and TRBJ1-2, the CDR3 gives the full variable domain: EPEVTQTPSHQVTQMGQEVILRCVPISNHLYFYWYRQILGQKVEFLVSFYNNEISEKSEIFDDQFSVERPDGSNFTLKIRSTKLEDSAMYFCASSEARTNYGYTFGSGTRLTVV.

V is TRBV4-3 and J is TRBJ2-7; 9 positions agree with TRBD1. This CDR3 contains 16 residues. From germline, CDR1 is LGHNA and CDR2 YSLEER. The V and J ends lost 1 base and 6 bases, in that order; junction bases with no gene match: 10. The DNA for the CDR3 is TGCGCCAGCAGCCAAGCCCGGGACAGGGTACCGGTCGAGCAGTACTTC. Residues: CASSQARDRVPVEQYF.

This clonotype was seen only a few times. This rearrangement joins TRBV6-1 to TRBJ2-2; D unresolved. Trimming pared 1 base from V and 0 bases from J, leaving 6 bases between. The CDR3 runs 15 residues. Germline-derived CDR1 and CDR2 are MNHNS and SASEGT. In nucleotides, the CDR3 is TGTGCCAGCAGTGAAGGAGCTACGAACACCGGGGAGCTGTTTTTT. Translation gives CASSEGATNTGELFF.

DNA for the CDR3: TGTGCCAGCAGCTCCGTCTGGGGCAGGAATTCACCCCTCCACTTT. Encoded protein: CASSSVWGRNSPLHF. V and J are TRBV7-9 and TRBJ1-6; D is perhaps TRBD1 (5 bases). The length of the CDR3 is 15 residues. The germline V gene has CDR1 SEHNR and CDR2 FQNEAQ (reference sequence). Trimming stripped 4 bases from V and 7 bases from J, with 14 bases between.

The table lists this clonotype with many counts. The V call is TRBV27, the J call TRBJ1-1; D might be TRBD1 (6 bases). Germline V gene data show CDR1 as MNHEY and CDR2 as SMNVEV (reference sequence). The CDR3 extends over 15 amino acids. The V and J ends lost 3 bases and 0 bases respectively, with 11 bases between them. CDR3 amino acids: CASSFHGQLNTEAFF. CDR3 coding DNA: TGTGCCAGCAGTTTTCACGGACAGCTGAACACTGAAGCTTTCTTT.

This clonotype was seen only a few times. CDR3 sequence: CATSSTGGSGNTIYF. CDR3 DNA sequence: TGTGCCACCAGCTCAACAGGGGGCTCTGGAAACACCATATATTTT. The V gene is TRBV15, the J gene TRBJ1-3; 8 positions agree with TRBD1. Germline V gene lookup returns CDR1 LNHNV and CDR2 YYDKDF (reference sequence). This CDR3 spans 15 amino acids. Trimming removed 5 bases from V and 0 bases from J; junction bases left unmatched: 3.

The chain links TRBV3-1 to TRBJ2-7, with 10 bases aligning to TRBD2. V lost 4 bases, J lost 2 bases, and 8 bases stayed unmatched. Germline loops: CDR1 LGHDT, CDR2 YNNKEL (reference sequence). This CDR3 has 16 residues. This CDR3 reads CASSLFTSGTPYEQYF. The CDR3 bases are TGTGCCAGCAGCCTATTTACTAGCGGGACCCCCTACGAGCAGTACTTC.

Worth noting for this clonotype: A much larger clone lies a single base off, so this may be a read error. The gene calls are TRBV28 and TRBJ1-6, with 9 bases lining up with TRBD1. This CDR3 region has 14 residues. V lost 6 bases to trimming and J lost 7 bases; unmatched junction nucleotides: 4. The germline gives CDR1 MDHEN, CDR2 SYDVKM. The CDR3 nucleotides read TGTGCCAGCAGATCCGGGACAGGGAATTCACCCCTCCACTTT. This encodes CASRSGTGNSPLHF.

This chain connects TRBV20-1 to TRBJ2-7; D perhaps matches TRBD2 (6 bases). The germline V gene has CDR1 DFQATT and CDR2 SNEGSKA (reference sequence). CDR3 length: 16 amino acids. Trimming pared 0 bases from V and 3 bases from J, leaving 18 bases between. The CDR3 region is CSAREFGSGMLYEQYF. The CDR3 nucleotides read TGCAGTGCTAGAGAATTCGGGAGTGGTATGCTCTACGAGCAGTACTTC.

The table lists this clonotype with a few counts. The chain uses TRBV7-2 and TRBJ1-1, with no clear D. The CDR3 runs to 15 residues. From germline, CDR1 is SGHTA and CDR2 FQGNSA. V was clipped by 5 bases and J by 0 bases, with 13 bases between them. The DNA for the CDR3 is TGTGCCAGCAGCCCCCGCCCCGGGATGAACACTGAAGCTTTCTTT. Residues: CASSPRPGMNTEAFF.

The chain combines TRBV5-4 with TRBJ1-1; D gene unclear. Germline loops: CDR1 SGHNT, CDR2 YYREEE (reference sequence). Trimming cost V 6 bases and J 4 bases, with 16 bases left between them. This CDR3 spans 14 amino acids. The CDR3 spells CASTTLGQSTEAFF. The CDR3, as DNA: TGTGCCAGCACGACATTAGGGCAGAGCACTGAAGCTTTCTTT.

With respect to this clonotype: A read error may account for a junction end that differs from germline. This chain links TRBV14 with TRBJ1-2; tentatively, D is TRBD1 (5 bases). This CDR3 has 14 amino acids. CDR1 and CDR2 (germline): SGHDN, FVKESK. CDR3 protein: CANSQAGGTSGYTF. The CDR3 region has the DNA TGTGCCAACAGCCAAGCGGGAGGGACGTCTGGCTACACCTTC.

This clonotype was seen ten or more times. J is TRBJ1-1 and V is TRBV27; the D is unclear. Per the germline V gene, CDR1 is MNHEY and CDR2 is SMNVEV (reference sequence). This CDR3 has 18 residues. Trimming removed 2 bases at V and 3 bases at J, with 22 bases between. The CDR3 DNA is TGTGCCAGCAGTTTAAGGTTGCGTTCGGCGGGGTTTGACACTGAAGCTTTCTTT. Residues: CASSLRLRSAGFDTEAFF.

Many counts were recorded for this clonotype. CDR3 bases: TGTGCCACCAGCAGAGATCTAGGTAGCAATCAGCCCCAGCATTTT. Amino acids: CATSRDLGSNQPQHF. J is TRBJ1-5 and V is TRBV15; D uncertain. This CDR3 is 15 amino acids long. V was pared by 0 bases and J by 0 bases, with 6 bases between. Germline CDR1 LNHNV, CDR2 YYDKDF (reference sequence).

The CDR3 is CASSFRSRSRLAASISQETQYF. The CDR3 DNA reads as TGTGCCAGCAGTTTCCGCAGCAGATCCCGACTAGCGGCATCGATTTCCCAAGAGACCCAGTACTTC. This chain links TRBV27 with TRBJ2-5; 9 bases line up with TRBD2. Trimming at V came to 3 bases and at J to 1 base, leaving 24 bases not matched to a gene. The germline CDR1 and CDR2 sequences are MNHEY and SMNVEV (reference sequence). The CDR3 sequence is 22 residues long.

The J gene is TRBJ2-3, the V gene TRBV3-1; 7 bases align to TRBD2. Germline V gives CDR1 LGHDT, CDR2 YNNKEL (reference sequence). There are 16 residues in the CDR3. V lost 4 bases and J lost 5; bases outside the gene matches: 12. Here the CDR3 reads CASSRTSDGGGDTQYF. The CDR3 DNA sequence: TGTGCCAGCAGCCGGACCTCGGACGGCGGGGGAGATACGCAGTATTTT.

This clonotype was seen a handful of times. The chain has TRBV9 and TRBJ1-2; the match to TRBD1 covers 7 bases. Trimming at V came to 0 bases and at J to 9 bases, leaving 8 bases not matched to a gene. This CDR3 contains 14 residues. Per germline, CDR1 SGDLS and CDR2 YYNGEE. This CDR3 reads CASSVDPTGSSYTF. As DNA, the CDR3 is TGTGCCAGCAGCGTAGACCCGACAGGGTCGAGCTACACCTTC.

This clonotype was observed a few times. V gene TRBV5-1 combines with J gene TRBJ2-7; a weak D match, TRBD2 (6 bases). The CDR3 sequence is 14 residues long. V was shortened by 1 base and J by 1 base, with 9 bases between the two germline ends. CDR1 and CDR2 from the germline V gene are SGHRS and YFSETQ. The CDR3 region has the DNA TGCGCCAGCAGCTTGAACGGGAGATCCTACGAGCAGTACTTC. Translated, it gives CASSLNGRSYEQYF.

The table lists this clonotype with a few counts. This chain joins TRBV25-1 and TRBJ1-1, with TRBD1 as a possible D gene (5 bases). The CDR3 contains 14 residues. The germline V and J ends were trimmed by 7 bases and 2 bases, with 14 bases remaining between them. Germline V gene sequence: CDR1 MGHDK, CDR2 SYGVNS. Written as DNA, the CDR3 is TGTGCCAGCAACAACCGGGGGACTAACACTGAAGCTTTCTTT. Residues: CASNNRGTNTEAFF.

This chain links TRBV4-3 with TRBJ2-7, with D tentatively TRBD1 (5 bases). The V and J ends lost 3 bases and 3 bases respectively, with 12 bases between them. Germline V gene sequence: CDR1 LGHNA, CDR2 YSLEER. The CDR3 has 14 residues. The DNA for the CDR3 is TGCGCCAGCAGCCATCGCCAAGGGGACTACGAGCAGTACTTC. It yields the protein CASSHRQGDYEQYF.

This clonotype occurred many times. The junction shows a germline mismatch at one end, possibly a read error. This chain uses TRBV5-1 with TRBJ2-7; TRBD2 might be the D (6 bases). CDR1 is SGHRS, CDR2 YFSETQ, per germline. CDR3 length: 11 amino acids. CDR3 bases: TGTGCCAGCAGTTTGGGACTGGAGCAGTACTTC. Amino acids: CASSLGLEQYF.

V usage is TRBV10-3 and J usage is TRBJ2-1; D is unclear. The CDR3 contains 12 residues. The V end was cut by 6 bases, the J end by 5 bases, with 8 bases between. Germline V gene sequence: CDR1 ENHRY, CDR2 SYGVKD. The CDR3 nucleotides read TGTGCCATCAGGGACCAAAACAATGAGCAGTTCTTC. It translates to CAIRDQNNEQFF.